These 6 T cell receptor beta chains originate from one sample sequenced in a study of shared clonotypes between healthy human individuals (dated by TCRdb to about 2020). Library method: the immunoSEQ multiplex PCR assay. TCRdb mirrors the immuneACCESS table, restricted to in-frame sequences. Some clones are absent from its copies; in checked studies, under half trace to an unresolved V gene, and the reason for the others is unknown. Within this sample are roughly 500,000 clones, with around 96% of them counted one time only. The ten largest clonotypes hold about 0.057% of the sample. Sequencing was done on a sample of naive CD4+ T cells sorted from blood. Interpreted using the paper, the cell subset or site label stands for: CD45RA+ positively selected. The source of these receptors is a woman aged 25 to 39 in good health.

The V call is TRBV11-2, the J call TRBJ2-1; no firm D call. This CDR3 has 14 amino acids. CDR1 and CDR2 (germline): SGHAT, FQNNGV. Trimming stripped 2 bases from V and 4 bases from J, with 9 bases between. CDR3 nucleotides: TGTGCCAGCAGCTTATCCGGCTTGTACAATGAGCAGTTCTTC. Translated: CASSLSGLYNEQFF.

The chain uses TRBV28 and TRBJ2-3, with D uncertain. Trimming removed 4 bases from V and 0 bases from J, with 8 bases in between. CDR1 MDHEN and CDR2 SYDVKM come from the germline V gene. CDR3 length equals 14 residues. The CDR3 loop is CASSSPASTDTQYF. In DNA, the CDR3 is TGTGCCAGCAGTTCCCCTGCTAGCACAGATACGCAGTATTTT. The full variable domain, with the rest looked up from reference TRBV28 and TRBJ2-3, is DVKVTQSSRYLVKRTGEKVFLECVQDMDHENMFWYRQDPGLGLRLIYFSYDVKMKEKGDIPEGYSVSREKKERFSLILESASTNQTSMYLCASSSPASTDTQYFGPGTRLTVL.

This clone was found once. The chain links TRBV14 to TRBJ2-2, with D unclear. This CDR3 is 13 amino acids long. Germline V CDR1 and CDR2: SGHDN, FVKESK. Trimming took 4 bases from V and 4 from J, leaving 7 bases between them. CDR3 sequence: CASSPVATGELFF. Here the CDR3 DNA reads TGTGCCAGCAGCCCGGTGGCCACCGGGGAGCTGTTTTTT.

The chain carries TRBV5-1 and TRBJ2-2, with TRBD2 matching over 14 bases. J was trimmed by 7 bases and V by 3 bases; bases with no gene match: 5. Per the germline V gene, CDR1 is SGHRS and CDR2 is YFSETQ. The CDR3 totals 16 residues. The CDR3 loop reads CASSSGLAGGNGELFF. The CDR3, as DNA: TGCGCCAGCAGCTCCGGACTAGCGGGAGGTAACGGGGAGCTGTTTTTT.

The V call is TRBV19, the J call TRBJ2-5; TRBD2 agrees at 10 bases. Trimming cost V 2 bases and J 4 bases; bases outside gene matches: 7. The CDR3 has 16 amino acids. From germline, CDR1 is LNHDA and CDR2 SQIVND (reference sequence). The CDR3 nucleotides read TGTGCCAGTAGTATACTCCCGACTAGCGGGTCAGAGACCCAGTACTTC. Translating gives CASSILPTSGSETQYF.

The V and J genes are TRBV18 and TRBJ1-1, with D unclear. The V gene lost 6 bases and the J gene lost 3 bases, with 11 bases spanning the gap. In germline, CDR1 is KGHSH, CDR2 LQKENI. The CDR3 totals 13 residues. The CDR3 DNA reads TGTGCCAGCTCGCAAGACCAGGACACTGAAGCTTTCTTT. As protein: CASSQDQDTEAFF.